This T cell receptor beta chain was sequenced in a study of CD8 T cells in ankylosing spondylitis. This CDR3 spans 19 amino acids. The V end lost 1 base, the J end lost 3 bases, and 19 bases lay between the germline ends. This clonotype was counted many times. One entry per CDR3 protein results from TCRdb running MiXCR on the 5' RACE reads. The sample consists of roughly 230,000 distinct CDR3 sequences, roughly 10% of them appearing once. Material: blood, either unsorted or a sorted T cell fraction (not recorded which). The TCR sequence derives from a male donor with ankylosing spondylitis or in good health (not recorded which). The V call is TRBV12-3 or TRBV12-4, the J call TRBJ1-6, with a possible D match to TRBD1 (6 bases). The CDR3 spells CASSLDLGFGQLYNSPLHF. The CDR3, as DNA: TGTGCCAGCAGTTTAGATCTTGGCTTCGGACAGCTCTATAATTCACCCCTCCACTTT.